Sequencing of this TCR beta chain was carried out in a study of T cell repertoires in cytomegalovirus infection. Turning to the study itself: Used in the study were CMV epitopes, some recently identified and HLA-C-restricted, others well-studied and HLA-B-restricted.

With respect to this clonotype: Its antigen is currently unknown.

One entry per CDR3 protein, called by TCRdb with MiXCR from the reads. Of 100,000 to 150,000 distinct CDR3 sequences in the sample, roughly 32% were seen once. The V gene's germline CDR1 is MNHNS and CDR2 SASEGT. V lost 6 bases to trimming and J lost 4 bases; unmatched junction nucleotides: 7. The CDR3 sequence is 14 residues long. Study conclusions and caveats: Cumulative public TCR beta family frequency identified CMV carriers with the relevant HLA. The ex vivo response showed dominance by HLA-C-restricted CMV-specific TCR beta clonotypes.

The V call is TRBV6-1, the J call TRBJ1-1, with 8 bases matching TRBD1. Specimen: CD8+ T cells from cultured PBMCs, collected from culture after CMV antigen stimulation. This TCR came from a human donor in good health (CMV status not recorded). Some clones in this sample may be carry-over from other donors' samples. The DNA of the CDR3 is TGTGCCAGCAGGGCCGGAACAGGGGGCACTGAAGCTTTCTTT. Its translation is CASRAGTGGTEAFF.